This T cell receptor (beta chain) was captured in a study of shared T cell receptors in the human thymus. Measured with immunoSEQ multiplex PCR; TCRdb has only the in-frame clones, and not every one. The repertoire has 720,000 or so clones, around 85% of them found once; the top ten carry over 0.008%. This sample was shared with a second study, whose subject was human thymus T cells. That report adds: Donors consisted of healthy Finnish infants (having corrective surgery for congenital heart defects). During corrective heart surgery, resections were taken, and the thymus tissue came from them. Thymic and blood repertoires appeared to carry a bias in their V and J gene usage. Reports from related research described highly overlapping thymic repertoires among unrelated individuals.

This receptor was taken from a girl in the first two years of life with a congenital heart defect. The sequencing input was thymocytes.

CDR3 DNA: TGTGCCAGCAGTGATCGGGCGACTAAGGACAGCAACCTTTCCGCCTCTGGGGCCAACGTCCTGACTTTC. It yields the protein CASSDRATKDSNLSASGANVLTF. The chain couples TRBV2 to TRBJ2-6, with a tentative D call TRBD1 (6 bases). The CDR3 runs 23 residues. Germline CDR1 is SNHLY and CDR2 is FYNNEI. Trimming removed 3 bases at V and 0 bases at J, with 30 bases between.